The T cell receptor (beta chain) under discussion was sequenced for a study of cytomegalovirus exposure and HLA in healthy donors. Whole-study context: Drawn from HLA-typed donors, around 85 million unique TCRs were held in an early data release.

A note on this clone: Its antigen is unknown.

Both 60 Vbeta primers and 13 Jbeta primers went into the PCR. Here immunoSEQ multiplex PCR was the method, and the copy in TCRdb shows in-frame clones only, minus some. The sample includes about 200,000 clones. General study results and limits: The presence/absence work took it that sequencing depth was about the same across donors.

The CDR3 runs 15 residues. V was pared by 5 bases and J by 1 base, with 15 bases between. From germline, CDR1 is MDHEN and CDR2 SYDVKM. The TCR sequence derives from a boy aged 10-17 years in good health and CMV-seronegative. Material for sequencing was PBMCs. V is TRBV28 and J is TRBJ2-7; perhaps TRBD2 as D (6 bases). The CDR3 reads CASSRGGALSYEQYF. CDR3 nucleotide sequence: TGTGCCAGCAGTAGGGGCGGGGCCTTGTCCTACGAGCAGTACTTC.